The T cell receptor beta chain described here comes from a study of cytomegalovirus exposure and HLA in healthy donors. A multiplex PCR was run with 60 Vbeta primers and 13 Jbeta primers. Assay used: immunoSEQ multiplex PCR; TCRdb lists only in-frame clones, some missing. Among some 32,000 clones listed, roughly 89% were seen once. The study sampled nominally healthy donors, though unrecorded immune exposures were likely. As for this clone: Its antigen remains unknown.

Points from the study as a whole: The classifier reportedly diagnosed cytomegalovirus status with high specificity and sensitivity. Common viral pathogens seemed, in a later analysis, to connect with several of the most significant clusters. The presence/absence work took it that sequencing depth was about the same across donors.

This CDR3 is 14 amino acids long. Trimming removed 0 bases from V and 6 bases from J, with 12 bases in between. Germline V gene sequence: CDR1 GTSNPN, CDR2 SVGIG (reference sequence). This receptor was obtained from a boy younger than 18 in good health and CMV-seronegative. The chain joins TRBV30 to TRBJ1-5; the D gene is possibly TRBD1 (5 bases). The sample consisted of PBMCs. The DNA of the CDR3 is TGTGCCTGGAGTGTACTGGCCGGGGGTCAGCCCCAGCATTTT. Protein: CAWSVLAGGQPQHF.